What follows describes a single T cell receptor beta chain. The repertoire was sequenced with immunoSEQ multiplex PCR; TCRdb's copy has only in-frame clones and lacks some. The repertoire consists of about 430,000 clones, with roughly nine tenths occurring once and the leading ten covering around 1.1%. These data belong to a study of blood T cell repertoires in COVID-19. Overall study context: Sites across the United States, Italy and Spain contributed samples from acute and convalescent COVID-19. The cDNA or gDNA used as material had been derived from T cells, B-cell-depleted T cells, or PBMCs.

All enrollees were about 18 to 100 years old and from about 25 US areas. Resolution of symptoms, clearance, or two negative PCRs was present in recovered Cohort 3 donors. The CDR3 length is 15 residues. Per germline, CDR1 SGHRS and CDR2 YFSETQ. V was trimmed by 0 bases and J by 2 bases, leaving 9 bases between them. The chain combines TRBV5-1 with TRBJ2-1; D is perhaps TRBD2 (6 bases). The receptor comes from a man aged 30 to 39 who had recovered from COVID-19. Sequenced material: PBMCs or T cells enriched from blood (not recorded which). CDR3 DNA sequence: TGCGCCAGCAGCTTGGCGGGAGCGGCCTACAATGAGCAGTTCTTC. Amino acid sequence: CASSLAGAAYNEQFF.